The clone carrying this T cell receptor beta chain has only a few counts. These data belong to a study of early stage breast cancer tumors. Using immunoSEQ multiplex PCR, the repertoire was profiled, and TCRdb retains in-frame clones only, with some absent. The top ten clones hold 3% to 4% of a sample with roughly 49,000 clones, around four fifths of them seen once. The CDR3 has 12 residues. CDR1 is SEHNR and CDR2 is FQNEAQ in the germline V gene (reference sequence). With 5 bases removed from V and 3 bases from J, the gap between germline ends came to 7 bases. This sequence originates from a person aged 40-50 years with breast cancer. The V gene is TRBV7-9, the J gene TRBJ1-2; unclear D gene. Sequencing input: blood. Here the CDR3 reads CASSPQDYGYTF. The DNA for the CDR3 is TGTGCCAGCAGCCCTCAGGACTATGGCTACACCTTC.